This T cell receptor beta chain was sequenced in a study of blood T cell repertoires in COVID-19. Background on the study: Donors in the United States, Italy and Spain gave samples during acute or convalescent COVID-19.

Authors' analysis steps: By means of reference gene primer amplification, nucleated cell counts were estimated. Profiled with immunoSEQ multiplex PCR; TCRdb holds only in-frame clones, not every one. The V and J calls and the clone size are those of that table, but D and trimming were determined from the DNA. The top ten hold 2.6% of the sample, which has approximately 150,000 clones, roughly 84% seen once. Germline CDR1 reads MNHEY; CDR2 reads SVGAGI. The CDR3 extends over 14 amino acids. V gave up 6 bases and J gave up 4 bases, with 13 bases separating them. The source is a human donor with acute or convalescent COVID-19. The donor label of this sample is uncertain. Sequenced: peripheral blood. The V gene is TRBV6-5, the J gene TRBJ2-1; possible D gene TRBD1, 6 bases. The CDR3 DNA follows: TGTGCCAGCAGCACCGGGACATCTTACAATGAGCAGTTCTTC. This codes for CASSTGTSYNEQFF.